A single sample is the source of the 3 T cell receptor beta chains below, sequenced in a study of T cells after yellow fever vaccination. MiXCR was run by TCRdb on the 5' RACE reads, yielding one entry per CDR3 protein. The sample has about 340,000 distinct CDR3 sequences, approximately 4.2% seen once. Sequencing used PBMCs, obtained 5 days after the yellow fever booster vaccination. These receptors were obtained from a man younger than 35 who received the YFV17D yellow fever vaccine.

This clonotype showed up many times. The rearrangement joins TRBV5-1 to TRBJ2-2, with D tentatively TRBD2 (6 bases). CDR3 length: 16 residues. V dropped 4 bases and J dropped 0 bases, with 13 bases sitting between them. Germline CDR1 is SGHRS and CDR2 is YFSETQ. As DNA, the CDR3 is TGCGCCAGCAGCATCTTAATAGCGGCGAACACCGGGGAGCTGTTTTTT. This gives the protein CASSILIAANTGELFF.

This clonotype was found many times. CDR3: CSARDNFRAMNTEAFF. Written as DNA, the CDR3 is TGCAGTGCTAGAGACAACTTCAGGGCCATGAACACTGAAGCTTTCTTT. The J gene is TRBJ1-1, the V gene TRBV20-1; D is possibly TRBD1 (5 bases). Trimming took off 0 bases at V and 0 bases at J, with 14 bases between the two ends. Germline V gives CDR1 DFQATT, CDR2 SNEGSKA (reference sequence). The CDR3 has 16 residues.

The sample holds many counts of this clonotype. V and J are TRBV12-5 and TRBJ1-1, with 9 bases aligning to TRBD1. CDR1 and CDR2 from the germline V gene are LGHNT and FRNRAP. The CDR3 has 14 residues. Trimming cost V 6 bases and J 5 bases; bases outside gene matches: 7. For the CDR3, the DNA is TGTGCTAGTGGAGCCGGGACAGGGATAACTGAAGCTTTCTTT. Protein sequence: CASGAGTGITEAFF.